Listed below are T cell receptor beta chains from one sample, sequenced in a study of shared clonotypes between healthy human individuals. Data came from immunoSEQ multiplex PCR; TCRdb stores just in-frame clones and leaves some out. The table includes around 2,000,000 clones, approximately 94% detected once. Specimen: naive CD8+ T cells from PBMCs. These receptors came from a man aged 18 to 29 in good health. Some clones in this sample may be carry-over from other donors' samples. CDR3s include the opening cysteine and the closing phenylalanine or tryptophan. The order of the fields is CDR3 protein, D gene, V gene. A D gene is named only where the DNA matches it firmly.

CDR3: CASSGTGVYEQYF
D: TRBD1
V: TRBV7-9

CDR3: CAISVAGLSYNEQFF
D: .
V: TRBV10-3

CDR3: CASSREVNEQFF
D: .
V: TRBV4-1

CDR3: CASSLGTRQSDTQYF
D: .
V: TRBV7-8

CDR3: CATRPVDGYTF
D: .
V: TRBV7-9

CDR3: CASSRIGRSDEQYF
D: .
V: TRBV4-1

CDR3: CASSQGSGIGYTF
D: .
V: TRBV4-1

CDR3: CASSQGANQPYNEQFF
D: .
V: TRBV4-2

CDR3: CASSLGLRAGDNEQFF
D: .
V: TRBV13

CDR3: CSAFSGELFF
D: .
V: TRBV20-1

CDR3: CASSIRTGLEYEQYF
D: TRBD2
V: TRBV9

CDR3: CASRAGTGWYEQFF
D: TRBD1
V: TRBV19

CDR3: CASSPTGGASKAFF
D: .
V: TRBV4-1

CDR3: CASSAGPWGYGYTF
D: .
V: TRBV19

CDR3: CASHPAAESGGHSPLHF
D: .
V: TRBV13

CDR3: CASRSQGKTAYEQYF
D: .
V: TRBV6-1

CDR3: CASSLLGGSNTEAFF
D: .
V: TRBV7-9

CDR3: CASSPGLAGVIDTQYF
D: TRBD2
V: TRBV7-7

CDR3: CASSGGRATYEQYF
D: TRBD2
V: TRBV7-9

CDR3: CAISDGAVYNEQFF
D: .
V: TRBV10-3

CDR3: CASSWDGLADISSYEQYF
D: TRBD2
V: TRBV5-1

CDR3: CASSFGDKEQYF
D: .
V: TRBV11-2

CDR3: CASSSHYLSSYNEQFF
D: .
V: TRBV11-3

CDR3: CASSLNPARENYEQYF
D: TRBD2
V: TRBV5-6

CDR3: CASSFSQGAEAFF
D: .
V: TRBV27

CDR3: CASSVAQGRLFGELFF
D: .
V: TRBV9

CDR3: CSVASGSQLVGQYF
D: TRBD2
V: TRBV29-1

CDR3: CASGDSTLYEQYF
D: TRBD1
V: TRBV11-2

CDR3: CASSFGPANTEAFF
D: .
V: TRBV28